The following is a T cell receptor (beta chain) sequence with its context. No antigen is known for it. No base quality values were provided; no much bigger clone lies one nucleotide off. During the collection period, no immune events, such as infections, were documented for the healthy donors. Time-dependent variance in a beta-binomial model of T-cell clone differential abundance was calibrated using healthy-donor blood repertoires as a training cohort. There were roughly 10 healthy donors in the training cohort, of whom 3 were female and 7 were male. Donor ages ranged from 29 to 64 years, with an average of 43 years. Whole blood, obtained from a commercial supplier, was collected from each healthy donor at three time points spaced approximately 15 days apart. For immunosequencing, genomic DNA was extracted from unsorted whole blood. The immunoSEQ Assay, which uses bias-controlled multiplex PCR amplification of genomic DNA, was used to profile TCRbeta CDR3 regions. In the authors' own workflow: To quantify the absolute abundance of each unique TCRbeta CDR3 region, the sequences were collapsed and filtered. Differential abundance was tested with two models: a binomial (Fisher-equivalent) model and a beta-binomial model that adds time-dependent variance fitted from healthy donors. Clones with fewer than 5 combined templates were removed, and a clone was called differentially abundant if the clone's Benjamini-Hochberg FDR was below 0.01. In the beta-binomial model, variance was expressed as a function of the total template count across the two samples, in the form v = (b*log(k)+a)^2. The table comes from immuneACCESS by way of TCRdb, which keeps in-frame sequences with V and J called. Part of the clones is missing from these tables; in studies checked, under half for an unresolved V gene and the rest for unknown reasons. V and J calls plus clone size are reproduced from that table; the DNA served to infer D and trimming. Recorded for this sample are 65,000 to 95,000 clones; 65% to 85% of them occurred a single time. 20% of the sample is in the top ten clones.

The germline V gene yields SGHAT for CDR1 and FQNNGV for CDR2. Measured from the cysteine to the phenylalanine, the CDR3 is 15 residues long. Only the CDR3 part of the read is kept: 45 bases, read in frame from the first base. V loses 6 bases at its end and J loses 0 bases; junction bases beyond the gene matches: 4. The record originates from a study of identifying expanded T cells in peripheral blood (dated by TCRdb to 2018 to 2020). As for the study more broadly: Technical replicates were generated by sequencing separate aliquots of the same genomic DNA pool, with four replicates compared pairwise. Results the study describes overall, beyond this receptor: In all healthy donors, the variance in clone template counts between samples taken roughly 14 days apart rose significantly as total template count increased. Around 1.2 differentially abundant clones were flagged by the binomial model between technical replicates, whereas about 15 and 19 were flagged over approximately two weeks and four weeks, respectively. The authors expected that biological variance in healthy repertoires might rise further over much longer intervals, such as months to years. Across all healthy-donor time intervals, the beta-binomial model significantly cut both the number of clones called differentially abundant and the false-positive rate.

The sequenced sample consisted of blood. The sequence links TRBV11-2 to TRBJ1-3; TRBD1 agrees with 8 junctional bases. The clonotype comes from a person between 18 and 69 years old in good health. For the CDR3, the sequence is CASSQGATSGNTIYF. The DNA reads TGTGCCAGCAGTCAGGGGGCCACCTCTGGAAACACCATATATTTT.